This T cell receptor (beta chain) was obtained from a study of blood T cell repertoires in COVID-19. Authors' data handling: Estimation of nucleated cell counts relied on the amplification of reference gene primers. TCRdb's copy holds only in-frame clones and misses some; the assay was immunoSEQ multiplex PCR. D and trimming were read from the DNA, whereas the V and J calls and clone size are those reported in that table. Of 250,000 to 300,000 clones in the sample, just under 90% are singletons; the top ten hold roughly 3.9%. Trimming stripped 4 bases from V and 7 bases from J, with 19 bases between. Germline V CDR1 and CDR2: MNHEY, SVGAGI. The CDR3 extends over 15 amino acids.

The source material was peripheral blood. The chain recombines TRBV6-5 with TRBJ1-2; no clear D gene. This TCR was recovered from a woman aged 40-49 years with acute or convalescent COVID-19. In DNA form, the CDR3 reads TGTGCCAGCAGTTCCTCCCTCCTCGGGTCCCCTGGCTACACCTTC. It translates to CASSSSLLGSPGYTF.